The T cell receptor (beta chain) described here comes from a study of T cells after yellow fever vaccination (dated by TCRdb to the late 2010s). With respect to the entire study: Libraries from fractions with low cell numbers were prepared with the SMART-Seq v4 Ultra Low Input RNA kit. Blood samples were taken at several timepoints before and after primary and secondary immunization, and bulk PBMC replicates and cell subsets were isolated. Bulk TCR alpha and beta repertoires were sequenced longitudinally to track T-cell clones before and after primary and booster YFV17D yellow fever vaccination. Two healthy male donors, one aged 18 to 30 and one aged 30 to 39 years, were included in the cohort. The study at large found these results: Because only two donors were included in the study, the extent to which the findings can be generalized is limited. The secondary T-cell response was found to be weaker but faster than the primary response, with a peak reached on day 5 rather than on day 15. FACS-sorted repertoires could contain abundant contaminating clonotypes from the bulk population, so computational filtering was required. After the booster, most clones that had expanded after primary vaccination were detected again (around 97% of CD4 and more than 80% of CD8), suggesting broad maintenance of memory. A small fraction of clonotypes showed up in both the CD4 and CD8 compartments, probably as a result of convergent recombination.

Many counts were recorded for this clonotype. No antigen is known for it. No base-level quality is on record; no much larger clone is a single base apart. CDR1 LGHNA and CDR2 YNFKEQ were looked up in the germline V gene. Including the terminal cysteine and phenylalanine, the CDR3 comprises 14 residues. Only the CDR3 DNA stays, 42 bases, in frame from base 1. The germline V end is reduced by 4 bases and the J end by 4 bases; junction bases left unmatched: 6. TCR cDNA was synthesized by 5'RACE template switching, through which a universal primer site and unique molecular identifiers were introduced. Priming of cDNA synthesis was performed from both the TCR alpha and TCR beta constant segments. Libraries were amplified in two PCR steps, with sample barcodes and sequencing adapters added in the second step. Sequencing of the libraries was done on either Illumina HiSeq 2500 (2x100 bp) or NovaSeq (2x150 bp). As for how the authors treated the data: MIGEC was used to demultiplex reads and collapse the reads into UMI consensus sequences, and MiXCR was used for V(D)J alignment. Vaccine-responding clonotypes were defined with edgeR using replicate PBMC samples, requiring FDR below 0.01 and a log2 fold change above 5 up to day 15. Each bulk clonotype received a CD4 or CD8 identity based on whether the sequenced CD4 or CD8 repertoire contained that clonotype at higher abundance. TCRdb passed the public sequencing reads through fastp at Q25 and MiXCR, retaining productive beta sequences. Duplicate CDR3 protein sequences are folded into a single record with the most common DNA and genes. The V and J calls, along with clone size, are taken from TCRdb and not from the paper's own processing. A total of tens of thousands of distinct CDR3 sequences appear in this sample, over 7.5% of them only once. 35% to 45% of the sample lies in the top ten.

This specimen's treatment or condition label, per the study, means: live attenuated yellow fever vaccine strain. PBMCs were isolated from peripheral blood using a standard Ficoll-Paque protocol. Dynabeads CD4 and CD8 positive selection kits were used to isolate CD4 and CD8 T-cell fractions. TriZol was used to extract RNA from bulk PBMCs, from CD4 and CD8 fractions, and from dextramer-positive and dextramer-negative fractions. The source is a man aged 25-40 years who received the YFV17D yellow fever vaccine. Sequencing was performed on CD8+ T cells sorted from PBMCs, taken on the day of the yellow fever booster vaccination. This sequence uses TRBV4-2 and TRBJ2-5; the central 7 bases match TRBD2. The base sequence is TGTGCCAGCAGCCCCAGTGGGGGGGGAGAGACCCAGTACTTC. It encodes CASSPSGGGETQYF.